This T cell receptor beta chain was captured in a study of shared clonotypes between healthy human individuals. The wider study: Three CD4 naive, three CD4 memory, two CD8 naive and one CD8 memory plate were used per donor.

Some clones are missing from TCRdb's copy, which holds only in-frame ones; the method was immunoSEQ multiplex PCR. The table has 1.6 million or so clones, approximately 97% seen once. Germline CDR1 and CDR2: SGHDT and YYEEEE. The CDR3 is 14 residues long. V was clipped by 3 bases and J by 4 bases; unmatched bases: 6. The clonotype originates from a man between 25 and 39 years old in good health. The sequencing input was naive CD4+ T cells sorted from blood. Regarding subset: CD45RA+ positively selected. This chain joins TRBV5-6 and TRBJ2-5; TRBD1 matches 7 bases. The CDR3 nucleotides are TGTGCCAGCAGCTCCACAGGGGTTTTAGAGACCCAGTACTTC. This sequence encodes CASSSTGVLETQYF. The variable domain in full, with the rest retrieved from reference TRBV5-6 and TRBJ2-5, is DAGVTQSPTHLIKTRGQQVTLRCSPKSGHDTVSWYQQALGQGPQFIFQYYEEEERQRGNFPDRFSGHQFPNYSSELNVNALLLGDSALYLCASSSTGVLETQYFGPGTRLLVL.